This entry lists 13 T cell receptor beta chains sequenced from one sample in a study of regulatory T cells in long-lasting Graves disease. Assembly of TCR beta libraries relied on iRepertoire HTBI primers together with Arm-PCR of CDR3 regions. TCRdb processed the multiplex PCR reads anew with MiXCR; each CDR3 protein has one entry. The sample lists around 400,000 distinct CDR3 sequences, 15% seen once, with over 20% in the top ten. Time point: newly diagnosed GD, antithyroid drugs for less than 3 months. PBMCs provided the RNA from which the TCR library was made. The sequencing here drew on peripheral blood mononuclear cells (PBMCs), taken at new diagnosis, from a patient treated with antithyroid drugs. These receptors originate from a female donor with Graves disease.

As DNA, the CDR3 is TGTGCCAGCAGCTTAGTACCGGGACGGAGCTCCTATAATTCACCCCTCCACTTT. Translation: CASSLVPGRSSYNSPLHF. The chain combines TRBV7-2 with TRBJ1-6; D perhaps matches TRBD1 (5 bases). Trimming removed 1 base from V and 0 bases from J, with 13 bases in between. Germline V CDR1 and CDR2: SGHTA, FQGNSA. The length of the CDR3 is 18 residues.

This clonotype appeared a few times. This chain joins TRBV7-8 and TRBJ2-3; D remains ambiguous. CDR1 and CDR2 (germline): SGHVS, FQNEAQ. The CDR3 contains 14 residues. Trimming stripped 1 base from V and 4 bases from J, with 9 bases between. CDR3 DNA sequence: TGTGCCAGCAGCTTAGGAGGTCCGGCAGATACGCAGTATTTT. It translates to CASSLGGPADTQYF. The variable domain in full, with the rest retrieved from reference TRBV7-8 and TRBJ2-3, is GAGVSQSPRYKVAKRGQDVALRCDPISGHVSLFWYQQALGQGPEFLTYFQNEAQLDKSGLPSDRFFAERPEGSVSTLKIQRTQQEDSAVYLCASSLGGPADTQYFGPGTRLTVL.

J is TRBJ2-7 and V is TRBV7-9; 10 bases line up with TRBD2. Germline loops: CDR1 SEHNR, CDR2 FQNEAQ (reference sequence). V dropped 5 bases and J dropped 4; count of bases not matched to a gene: 5. CDR3 length equals 14 residues. The CDR3 sequence is CASSRASGSYEQYF. CDR3 coding DNA: TGTGCCAGCAGCCGCGCTAGCGGGAGTTACGAGCAGTACTTC.

This clonotype was detected only a few times. V and J are TRBV7-9 and TRBJ2-2; 8 positions agree with TRBD1. V trimming: 3 bases; J trimming: 5 bases; junction bases outside the gene matches: 5. This CDR3 is built from 15 residues. CDR1 and CDR2 (germline): SEHNR, FQNEAQ (reference sequence). The CDR3 here is CASSFRGLLTGELFF. CDR3 nucleotide sequence: TGTGCCAGCAGCTTCAGGGGGCTTTTGACCGGGGAGCTGTTTTTT.

This clonotype was counted between two and nine times. CDR3 protein: CASSTPGGYEQYF. CDR3 DNA sequence: TGTGCCAGTAGTACACCGGGGGGTTACGAGCAGTACTTC. The chain has TRBV19 and TRBJ2-7; 7 nucleotides agree with TRBD2. Germline V CDR1 and CDR2: LNHDA, SQIVND (reference sequence). V gave up 4 bases and J gave up 4 bases; unmatched junction bases: 4. This CDR3 is 13 amino acids long.

V usage is TRBV28 and J usage is TRBJ2-7, with 9 bases identical to TRBD1. Germline CDR1 and CDR2: MDHEN and SYDVKM. The CDR3 covers 15 residues. The V gene end was trimmed by 7 bases and the J gene end by 1 base; junction bases not matched to a gene: 8. CDR3 DNA: TGTGCCAGCAATGATCCCGGGACAGGGTCCTACGAGCAGTACTTC. Amino acid sequence: CASNDPGTGSYEQYF.

In its sample, this clonotype was seen many times. This sequence joins TRBV30 and TRBJ1-5; a possible D gene is TRBD1 (5 bases). The CDR3 loop spans 13 amino acids. Germline assignment: CDR1 GTSNPN and CDR2 SVGIG (reference sequence). The V end lost 2 bases, the J end lost 2 bases, and 7 bases lay between the germline ends. As DNA, the CDR3 is TGTGCCTGGAGTTCGGGGGGCAATCAGCCCCAGCATTTT. Protein product: CAWSSGGNQPQHF. Supplemented by reference TRBV30 and TRBJ1-5, the full variable domain reads SQTIHQWPATLVQPVGSPLSLECTVEGTSNPNLYWYRQAAGRGLQLLFYSVGIGQISSEVPQNLSASRPQDRQFILSSKKLLLSDSGFYLCAWSSGGNQPQHFGDGTRLSIL.

This sequence joins TRBV6-1 and TRBJ1-1; TRBD1 matches 7 bases. This CDR3 spans 13 amino acids. The J segment lost 6 bases and the V segment lost 6 bases, leaving 7 bases of the junction unmatched. Germline V gene sequence: CDR1 MNHNS, CDR2 SASEGT. The CDR3 here is CASSRTGSSEAFF. The DNA for the CDR3 is TGTGCCAGCAGCCGGACAGGTTCCTCTGAAGCTTTCTTT.

This clonotype has ten or more counts. V gene TRBV5-1 combines with J gene TRBJ2-3; 7 bases align to TRBD1. Germline V gives CDR1 SGHRS, CDR2 YFSETQ. The V segment lost 0 bases and the J segment 0 bases; nucleotides outside the gene matches: 7. The CDR3 has 17 amino acids. The CDR3 DNA reads as TGCGCCAGCAGCTTGGGAACAGGGGCCTCTAGCACAGATACGCAGTATTTT. It translates to CASSLGTGASSTDTQYF.

CDR3 protein: CASSIQGSGELFF. The CDR3 nucleotides read TGTGCCAGTAGTATACAAGGATCCGGGGAGCTGTTTTTT. This rearrangement joins TRBV19 to TRBJ2-2; D uncertain. The CDR3 extends over 13 amino acids. V was pared by 2 bases and J by 6 bases, with 7 bases between. Germline assignment: CDR1 LNHDA and CDR2 SQIVND (reference sequence).

The chain joins TRBV6-1 to TRBJ2-2; D might be TRBD1 or TRBD2, each matching 6 bases. V lost 4 bases, J lost 5 bases, and 23 bases lay in between. Germline CDR1 and CDR2: MNHNS and SASEGT. This CDR3 is built from 18 residues. The CDR3 sequence: CASSVLNVGGDGTGELFF. DNA of the CDR3: TGTGCCAGCAGTGTACTTAATGTGGGGGGCGACGGTACCGGGGAGCTGTTTTTT.

The V gene is TRBV3-1, the J gene TRBJ1-1; 10 nucleotides align to TRBD1. Trimming cost V 4 bases and J 5 bases; bases outside gene matches: 7. The germline gives CDR1 LGHDT, CDR2 YNNKEL (reference sequence). The CDR3 totals 15 residues. The CDR3 reads CASSRGQGTDTEAFF. CDR3 bases: TGTGCCAGCAGCCGGGGACAGGGGACGGATACTGAAGCTTTCTTT.

The chain is built from TRBV3-1 and TRBJ2-7; possibly TRBD1 or TRBD2 for D (5 bases each). The CDR3 spans 14 residues. Germline CDR1 reads LGHDT; CDR2 reads YNNKEL (reference sequence). Trimming pared 2 bases from V and 5 bases from J, leaving 13 bases between. DNA of the CDR3: TGTGCCAGCAGCCAACAAATGGGACCTCACGAGCAGTACTTC. Protein sequence: CASSQQMGPHEQYF.